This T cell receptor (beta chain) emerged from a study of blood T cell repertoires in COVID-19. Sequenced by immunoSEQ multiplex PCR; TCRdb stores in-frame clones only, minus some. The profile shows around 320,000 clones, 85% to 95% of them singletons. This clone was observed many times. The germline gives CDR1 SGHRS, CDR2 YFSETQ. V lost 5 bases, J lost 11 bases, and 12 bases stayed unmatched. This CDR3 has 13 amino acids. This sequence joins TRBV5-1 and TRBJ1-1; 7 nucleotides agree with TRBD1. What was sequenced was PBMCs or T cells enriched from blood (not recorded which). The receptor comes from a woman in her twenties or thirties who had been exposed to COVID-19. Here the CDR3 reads CASRLDRAVTAFF. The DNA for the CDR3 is TGCGCCAGCAGACTTGACAGGGCCGTAACGGCTTTCTTT.